This T cell receptor (beta chain) is drawn from a study of beta chain features in type 1 diabetes. This clone was found a few times. Its ends do not fully match the called genes, so a read error is possible. The germline gives CDR1 MGHDK, CDR2 SYGVNS. The CDR3 contains 13 residues. Every isolated RNA sample was fully reverse transcribed, so sequencing captured expressed TCRB transcripts. Naive, central memory and regulatory T cell samples averaged roughly 3.5 million immunoSEQ reads each. The assay was immunoSEQ multiplex PCR, and TCRdb's table has in-frame clones only and misses some. Among 360,000 or so clones, roughly 21% were seen once, and the ten largest hold approximately 0.046%.

Sample: naive CD4+ T cells from blood. The sequence derives from a woman between 18 and 30 years old in good health. V usage is TRBV25-1 and J usage is TRBJ2-1; a weak D match, TRBD2 (5 bases). The CDR3 spells CASSETGGRSQVF. CDR3 in DNA: TGTGCCAGCAGTGAAACGGGCGGGCGGTCCCAAGTCTTC.